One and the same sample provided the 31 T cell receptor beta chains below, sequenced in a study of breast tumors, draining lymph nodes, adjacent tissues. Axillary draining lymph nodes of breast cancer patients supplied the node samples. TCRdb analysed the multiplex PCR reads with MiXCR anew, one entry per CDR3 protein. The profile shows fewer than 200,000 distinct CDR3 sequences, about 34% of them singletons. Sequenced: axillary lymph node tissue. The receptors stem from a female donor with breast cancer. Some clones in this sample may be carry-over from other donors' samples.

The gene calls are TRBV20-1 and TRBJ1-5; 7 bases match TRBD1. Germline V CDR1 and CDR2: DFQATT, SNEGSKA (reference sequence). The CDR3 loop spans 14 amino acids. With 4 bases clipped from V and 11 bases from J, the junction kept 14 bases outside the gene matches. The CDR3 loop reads CSATTGVWEETQHF. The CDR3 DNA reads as TGCAGTGCTACCACAGGGGTGTGGGAAGAGACCCAGCATTTT.

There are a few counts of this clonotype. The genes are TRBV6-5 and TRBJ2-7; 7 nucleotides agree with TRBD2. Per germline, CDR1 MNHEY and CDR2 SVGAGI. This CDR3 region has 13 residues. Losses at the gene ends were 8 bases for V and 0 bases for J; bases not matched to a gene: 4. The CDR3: CASARGGSYEQYF. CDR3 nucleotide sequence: TGTGCCAGCGCTCGCGGGGGCTCCTACGAGCAGTACTTC.

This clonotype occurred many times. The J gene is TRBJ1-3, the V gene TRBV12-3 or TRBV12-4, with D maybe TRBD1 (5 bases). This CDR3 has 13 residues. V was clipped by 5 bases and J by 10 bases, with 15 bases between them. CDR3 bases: TGTGCCAGCAGTCGGGACTATTTTGAGACCATATATTTT. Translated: CASSRDYFETIYF.

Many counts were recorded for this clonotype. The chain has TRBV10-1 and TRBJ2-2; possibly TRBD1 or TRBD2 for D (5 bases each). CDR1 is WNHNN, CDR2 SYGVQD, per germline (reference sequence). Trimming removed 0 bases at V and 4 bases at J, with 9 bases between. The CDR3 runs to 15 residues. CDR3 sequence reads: CASSESQGPTGELFF. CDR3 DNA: TGCGCCAGCAGTGAGTCGCAGGGACCCACCGGGGAGCTGTTTTTT.

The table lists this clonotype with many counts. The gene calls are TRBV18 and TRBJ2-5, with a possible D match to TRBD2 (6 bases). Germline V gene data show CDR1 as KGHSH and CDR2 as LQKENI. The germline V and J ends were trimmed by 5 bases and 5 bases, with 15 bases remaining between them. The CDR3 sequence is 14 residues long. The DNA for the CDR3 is TGTGCCAGCTCAACAGGTCGGGGGAAGGAGACCCAGTACTTC. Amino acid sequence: CASSTGRGKETQYF. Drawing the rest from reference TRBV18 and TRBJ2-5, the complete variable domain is NAGVMQNPRHLVRRRGQEARLRCSPMKGHSHVYWYRQLPEEGLKFMVYLQKENIIDESGMPKERFSAEFPKEGPSILRIQQVVRGDSAAYFCASSTGRGKETQYFGPGTRLLVL.

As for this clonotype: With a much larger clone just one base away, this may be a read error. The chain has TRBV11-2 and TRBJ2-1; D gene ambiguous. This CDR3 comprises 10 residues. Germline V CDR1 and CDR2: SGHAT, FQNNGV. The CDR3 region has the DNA TGTGCCAGCGGTCTCAATGAGCAGTCCTTC. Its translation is CASGLNEQSF.

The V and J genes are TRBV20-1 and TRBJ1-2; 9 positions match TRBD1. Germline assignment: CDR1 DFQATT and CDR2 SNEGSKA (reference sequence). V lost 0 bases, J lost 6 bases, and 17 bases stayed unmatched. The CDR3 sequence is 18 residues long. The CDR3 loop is CSARDSNRGPGSGHGYTF. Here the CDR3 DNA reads TGCAGTGCTAGAGATTCGAACAGGGGGCCAGGTAGTGGCCATGGCTACACCTTC.

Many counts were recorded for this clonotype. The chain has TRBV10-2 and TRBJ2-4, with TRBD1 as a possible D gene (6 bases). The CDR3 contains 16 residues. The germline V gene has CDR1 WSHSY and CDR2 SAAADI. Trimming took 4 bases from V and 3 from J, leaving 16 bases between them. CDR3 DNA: TGCGCCAGCAGTGGGACAGATATCCCTTACAAAAACATTCAGTACTTC. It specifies CASSGTDIPYKNIQYF.

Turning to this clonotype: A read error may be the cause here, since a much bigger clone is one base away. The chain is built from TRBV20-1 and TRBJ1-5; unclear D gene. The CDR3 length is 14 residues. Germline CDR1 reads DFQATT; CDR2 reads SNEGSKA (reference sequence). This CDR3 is CSARRTTVNPPQHF. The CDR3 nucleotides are TGCAGTGCTAGACGAACCACCGTTAATCCGCCCCAGCATTTT.

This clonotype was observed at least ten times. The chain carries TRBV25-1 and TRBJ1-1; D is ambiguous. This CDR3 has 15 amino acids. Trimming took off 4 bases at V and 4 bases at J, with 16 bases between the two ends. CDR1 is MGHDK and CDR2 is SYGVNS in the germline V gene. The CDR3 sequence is CASSGLGPVPTEAFF. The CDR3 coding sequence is TGTGCCAGCAGTGGCTTAGGCCCGGTCCCCACTGAAGCTTTCTTT.

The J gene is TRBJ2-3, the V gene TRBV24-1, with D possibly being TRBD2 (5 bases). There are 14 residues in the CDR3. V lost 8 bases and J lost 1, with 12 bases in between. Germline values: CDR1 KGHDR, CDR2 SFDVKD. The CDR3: CATIRGPGTDTQYF. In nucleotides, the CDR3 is TGTGCCACCATCCGGGGTCCCGGCACAGATACGCAGTATTTT.

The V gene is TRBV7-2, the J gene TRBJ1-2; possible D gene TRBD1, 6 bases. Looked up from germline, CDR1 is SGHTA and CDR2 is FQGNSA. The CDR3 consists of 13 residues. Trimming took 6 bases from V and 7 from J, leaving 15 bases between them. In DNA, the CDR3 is TGTGCCAGCAGGCGCACAGGGAGCGGTGGCTACACCTTC. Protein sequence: CASRRTGSGGYTF.

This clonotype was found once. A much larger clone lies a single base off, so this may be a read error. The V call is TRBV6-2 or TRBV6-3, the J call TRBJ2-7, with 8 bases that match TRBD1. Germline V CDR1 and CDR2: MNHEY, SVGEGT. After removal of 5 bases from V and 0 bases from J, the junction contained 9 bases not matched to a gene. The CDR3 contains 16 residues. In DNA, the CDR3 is TGTGCCAGCAGTCACAAGGGCGGGACAGGCTCCTACGAGCAGTACTTC. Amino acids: CASSHKGGTGSYEQYF.

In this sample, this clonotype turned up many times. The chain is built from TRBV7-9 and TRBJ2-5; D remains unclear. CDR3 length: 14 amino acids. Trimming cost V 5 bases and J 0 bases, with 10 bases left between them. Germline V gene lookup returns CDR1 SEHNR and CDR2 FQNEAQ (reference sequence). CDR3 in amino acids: CASSPRSDQETQYF. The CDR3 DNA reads TGTGCCAGCAGCCCTCGATCGGACCAAGAGACCCAGTACTTC.

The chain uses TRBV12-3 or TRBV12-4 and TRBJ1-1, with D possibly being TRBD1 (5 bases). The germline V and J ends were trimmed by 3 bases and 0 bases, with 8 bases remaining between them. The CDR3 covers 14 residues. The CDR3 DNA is TGTGCCAGCAGTTTCAGGGCCATGAACACTGAAGCTTTCTTT. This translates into CASSFRAMNTEAFF.

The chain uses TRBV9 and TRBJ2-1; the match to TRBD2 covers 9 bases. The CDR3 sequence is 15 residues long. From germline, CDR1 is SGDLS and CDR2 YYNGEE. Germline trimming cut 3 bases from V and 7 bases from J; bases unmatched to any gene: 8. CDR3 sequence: CASSAPIAGANEQFF. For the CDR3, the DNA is TGTGCCAGCAGCGCTCCAATAGCGGGGGCAAATGAGCAGTTCTTC.

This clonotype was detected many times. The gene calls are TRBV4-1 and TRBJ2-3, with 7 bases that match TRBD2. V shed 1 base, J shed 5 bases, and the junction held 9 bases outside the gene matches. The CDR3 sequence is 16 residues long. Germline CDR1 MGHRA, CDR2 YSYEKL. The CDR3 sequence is CASSQVLAPGGDTQYF. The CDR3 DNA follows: TGCGCCAGCAGCCAAGTATTAGCCCCGGGGGGAGATACGCAGTATTTT.

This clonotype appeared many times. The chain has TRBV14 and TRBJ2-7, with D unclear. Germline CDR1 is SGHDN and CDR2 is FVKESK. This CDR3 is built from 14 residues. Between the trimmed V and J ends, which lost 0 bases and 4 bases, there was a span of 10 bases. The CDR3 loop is CASSQDGLAYEQYF. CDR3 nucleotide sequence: TGTGCCAGCAGCCAAGATGGGCTGGCGTACGAGCAGTACTTC.

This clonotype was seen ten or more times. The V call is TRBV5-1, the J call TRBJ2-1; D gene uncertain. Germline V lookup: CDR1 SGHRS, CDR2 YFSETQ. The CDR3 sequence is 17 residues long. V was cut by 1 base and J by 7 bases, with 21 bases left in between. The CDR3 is CASSLRSGARLGNEQFF. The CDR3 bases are TGCGCCAGCAGCTTGAGAAGTGGCGCCCGACTGGGGAATGAGCAGTTCTTC.

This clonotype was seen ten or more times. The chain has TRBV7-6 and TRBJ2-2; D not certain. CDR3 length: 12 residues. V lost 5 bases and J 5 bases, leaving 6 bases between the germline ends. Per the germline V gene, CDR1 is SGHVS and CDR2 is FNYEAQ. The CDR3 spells CASSVTTGELFF. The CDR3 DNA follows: TGTGCCAGCAGCGTCACGACCGGGGAGCTGTTTTTT.

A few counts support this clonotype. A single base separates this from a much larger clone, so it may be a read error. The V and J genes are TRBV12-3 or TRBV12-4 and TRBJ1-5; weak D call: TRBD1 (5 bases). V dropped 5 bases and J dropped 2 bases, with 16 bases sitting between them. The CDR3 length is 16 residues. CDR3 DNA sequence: TGTGCCAGCAGTCCCGTCGGGAGGGGCGGCAATCAGCCCCAGCATTTT. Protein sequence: CASSPVGRGGNQPQHF.

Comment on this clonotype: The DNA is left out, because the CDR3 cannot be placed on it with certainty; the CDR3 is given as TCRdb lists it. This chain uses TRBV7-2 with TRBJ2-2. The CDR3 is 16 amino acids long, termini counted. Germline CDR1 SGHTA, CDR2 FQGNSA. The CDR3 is CASSLVYEQYFGELFF.

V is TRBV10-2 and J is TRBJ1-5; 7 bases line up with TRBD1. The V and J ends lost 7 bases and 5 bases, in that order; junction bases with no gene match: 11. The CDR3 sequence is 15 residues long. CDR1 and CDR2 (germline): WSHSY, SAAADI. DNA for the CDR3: TGCGCCAGCATCCGAGGGACAGAAACCTATCAGCCCCAGCATTTT. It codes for CASIRGTETYQPQHF.

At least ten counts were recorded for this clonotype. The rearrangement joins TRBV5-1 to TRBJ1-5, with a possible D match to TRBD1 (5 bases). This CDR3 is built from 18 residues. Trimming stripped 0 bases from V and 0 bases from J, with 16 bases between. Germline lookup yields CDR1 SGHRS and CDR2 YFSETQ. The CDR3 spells CASSLGLRTTISNQPQHF. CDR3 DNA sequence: TGCGCCAGCAGCTTGGGCCTCAGGACAACCATTAGCAATCAGCCCCAGCATTTT.

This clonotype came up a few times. CDR3 sequence (DNA): TGTGCCAGCAGCTTAAACGGAGCCACTGAAGCTTTCTTT. Translating it yields CASSLNGATEAFF. The rearrangement joins TRBV7-2 to TRBJ1-1; D call uncertain. CDR3 size: 13 residues. V was cut by 2 bases and J by 4 bases, with 8 bases left in between. Germline-derived CDR1 and CDR2 are SGHTA and FQGNSA.

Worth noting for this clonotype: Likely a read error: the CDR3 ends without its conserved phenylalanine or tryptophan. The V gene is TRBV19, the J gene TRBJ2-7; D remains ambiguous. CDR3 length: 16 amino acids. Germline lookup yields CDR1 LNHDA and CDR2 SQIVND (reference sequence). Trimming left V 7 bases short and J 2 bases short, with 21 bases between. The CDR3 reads CASNNTPVARTYEQYS. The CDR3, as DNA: TGTGCCAGTAATAACACCCCCGTGGCTAGAACCTACGAGCAGTACTCC.

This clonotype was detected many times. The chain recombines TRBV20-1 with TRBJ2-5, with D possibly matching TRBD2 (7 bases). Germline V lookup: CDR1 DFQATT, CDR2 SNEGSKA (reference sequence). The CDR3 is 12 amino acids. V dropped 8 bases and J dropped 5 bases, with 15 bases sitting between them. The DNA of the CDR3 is TGCAGTACTGCCGGGGGGCGCGAGACCCAGTACTTC. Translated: CSTAGGRETQYF.

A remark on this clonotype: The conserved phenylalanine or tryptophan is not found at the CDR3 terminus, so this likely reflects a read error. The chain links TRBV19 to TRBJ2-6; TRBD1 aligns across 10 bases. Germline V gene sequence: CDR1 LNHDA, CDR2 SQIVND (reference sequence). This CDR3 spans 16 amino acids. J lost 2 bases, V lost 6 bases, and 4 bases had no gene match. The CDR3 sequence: CASSQTGGPGANVLTS. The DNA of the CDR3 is TGTGCCAGTAGCCAGACAGGGGGCCCTGGGGCCAACGTCCTGACTTCC.

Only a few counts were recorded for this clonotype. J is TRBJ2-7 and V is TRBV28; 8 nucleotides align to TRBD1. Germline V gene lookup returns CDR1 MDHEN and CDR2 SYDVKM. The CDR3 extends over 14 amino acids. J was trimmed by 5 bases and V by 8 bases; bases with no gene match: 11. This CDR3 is CASGLRQGHHEQYF. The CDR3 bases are TGTGCCAGCGGACTTCGACAGGGGCACCACGAGCAGTACTTC.

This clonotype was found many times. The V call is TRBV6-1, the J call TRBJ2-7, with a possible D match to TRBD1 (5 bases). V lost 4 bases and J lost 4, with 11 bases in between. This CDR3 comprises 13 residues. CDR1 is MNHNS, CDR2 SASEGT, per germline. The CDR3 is CASSAFRAYEQYF. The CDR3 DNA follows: TGTGCCAGCAGTGCGTTCAGGGCTTACGAGCAGTACTTC.

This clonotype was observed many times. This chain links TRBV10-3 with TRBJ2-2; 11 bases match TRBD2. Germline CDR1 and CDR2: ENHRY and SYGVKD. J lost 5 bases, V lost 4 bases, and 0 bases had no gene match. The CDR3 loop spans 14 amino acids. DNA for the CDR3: TGTGCCATCAGTGGGACTAGCGGGACCGGGGAGCTGTTTTTT. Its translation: CAISGTSGTGELFF.